The 27 T cell receptor beta chains below come from one sample, sequenced in a study of blood T cell repertoires in COVID-19. The repertoire was sequenced with immunoSEQ multiplex PCR; TCRdb's copy has only in-frame clones and lacks some. The sample consists of around 250,000 clones, approximately 84% of them appearing once. Sample: PBMCs or T cells enriched from blood (not recorded which). Source of these receptors: a woman aged 50 to 60 who had been exposed to COVID-19.

The chain joins TRBV11-2 to TRBJ1-2; 10 nucleotides match TRBD1. The trim removed 5 bases at V and 6 bases at J, leaving 12 bases unmatched. This CDR3 is 16 amino acids long. Germline lookup yields CDR1 SGHAT and CDR2 FQNNGV. CDR3 nucleotide sequence: TGTGCCAGCAGCCCGTGGGGGACAGGGGAACTTCATGGCTACACCTTC. Encoded protein: CASSPWGTGELHGYTF.

The chain uses TRBV19 and TRBJ1-3; 9 bases align to TRBD1. Germline assignment: CDR1 LNHDA and CDR2 SQIVND (reference sequence). The CDR3 is made up of 14 amino acids. Trimming removed 8 bases from V and 7 bases from J; junction bases left unmatched: 9. In DNA, the CDR3 is TGTGCCAGTGCGAGGACAGGGGCGCTGAACACCATATATTTT. Translating gives CASARTGALNTIYF. Drawing the rest from reference TRBV19 and TRBJ1-3, the complete variable domain is DGGITQSPKYLFRKEGQNVTLSCEQNLNHDAMYWYRQDPGQGLRLIYYSQIVNDFQKGDIAEGYSVSREKKESFPLTVTSAQKNPTAFYLCASARTGALNTIYFGEGSWLTVV.

The chain combines TRBV6-5 with TRBJ1-5; D gene unclear. V lost 8 bases to trimming and J lost 5 bases, with 13 bases between them. The germline gives CDR1 MNHEY, CDR2 SVGAGI. The CDR3 extends over 13 amino acids. This CDR3 is CASGQIQHQPQHF. CDR3 nucleotides: TGTGCCAGCGGTCAGATTCAACATCAGCCCCAGCATTTT.

This chain uses TRBV19 with TRBJ1-1; D unclear. CDR1 is LNHDA and CDR2 is SQIVND in the germline V gene (reference sequence). The CDR3 contains 17 residues. Trimming removed 3 bases from V and 1 base from J, with 18 bases in between. CDR3 nucleotides: TGTGCCAGTAGTATTGACGGGATGGCGGGCGAGAACACTGAAGCTTTCTTT. Translated, it gives CASSIDGMAGENTEAFF.

The chain recombines TRBV7-2 with TRBJ1-3; D is possibly TRBD1 (6 bases). The CDR3 is 14 amino acids. Trimming pared 4 bases from V and 7 bases from J, leaving 14 bases between. Looked up from germline, CDR1 is SGHTA and CDR2 is FQGNSA. The chain's CDR3 is CASSWGSRGNTIYF. Here the CDR3 DNA reads TGTGCCAGCAGCTGGGGTTCGAGGGGGAACACCATATATTTT.

V and J are TRBV7-9 and TRBJ1-3, with D unclear. The CDR3 is 12 residues long. Trimming cost V 2 bases and J 5 bases, with 4 bases left between them. In germline, CDR1 is SEHNR, CDR2 FQNEAQ (reference sequence). CDR3 DNA sequence: TGTGCCAGCAGCTTATCCAGAAACACCATATATTTT. Translated, it gives CASSLSRNTIYF. The variable domain in full, completed from reference TRBV7-9 and TRBJ1-3, reads DTGVSQNPRHKITKRGQNVTFRCDPISEHNRLYWYRQTLGQGPEFLTYFQNEAQLEKSRLLSDRFSAERPKGSFSTLEIQRTEQGDSAMYLCASSLSRNTIYFGEGSWLTVV.

The V and J genes are TRBV3-1 (or the pseudogene TRBV3-2) and TRBJ1-4; D unclear. The V gene's germline CDR1 is LGHDT and CDR2 YNNKEL (reference sequence). Trimming pared 3 bases from V and 12 bases from J, leaving 8 bases between. There are 11 residues in the CDR3. The CDR3, as DNA: TGTGCCAGCAGCCAGCCGAGGGAACTGTTTTTT. It translates to CASSQPRELFF.

The rearrangement joins TRBV7-6 to TRBJ2-3; 15 positions match TRBD2. The CDR3 extends over 17 amino acids. Germline loops: CDR1 SGHVS, CDR2 FNYEAQ. V lost 4 bases to trimming and J lost 5 bases; unmatched junction nucleotides: 7. CDR3 in amino acids: CASSSGTSGGFLDTQYF. In DNA form, the CDR3 reads TGTGCCAGCAGCTCCGGGACTAGCGGGGGGTTTTTAGATACGCAGTATTTT.

V and J are TRBV7-6 and TRBJ2-3; no reliable D call. The germline V and J ends were trimmed by 2 bases and 5 bases, with 20 bases remaining between them. The CDR3 has 17 amino acids. Germline values: CDR1 SGHVS, CDR2 FNYEAQ. In nucleotides, the CDR3 is TGTGCCAGCAGCTTATTTTTGCCGGCGGCCTTTAGAGATACGCAGTATTTT. It codes for CASSLFLPAAFRDTQYF.

This rearrangement joins TRBV7-2 to TRBJ2-7; 10 bases line up with TRBD2. The length of the CDR3 is 15 residues. CDR1 and CDR2 from the germline V gene are SGHTA and FQGNSA. The J segment lost 7 bases and the V segment lost 4 bases, leaving 10 bases of the junction unmatched. The CDR3 DNA sequence: TGTGCCAGCAGCTCGGACCCGGGACTAGCGAGAGAGCAGTACTTC. Translated: CASSSDPGLAREQYF.

This clone is a singleton in its sample. The chain joins TRBV19 to TRBJ1-4, with TRBD1 identical over 7 bases. Germline loops: CDR1 LNHDA, CDR2 SQIVND (reference sequence). Trimming at V came to 6 bases and at J to 10 bases, leaving 2 bases not matched to a gene. There are 11 residues in the CDR3. CDR3 protein: CASRTGRKLFF. DNA of the CDR3: TGTGCCAGTAGGACAGGGCGAAAACTGTTTTTT. The whole variable domain, remainder taken from reference TRBV19 and TRBJ1-4, is DGGITQSPKYLFRKEGQNVTLSCEQNLNHDAMYWYRQDPGQGLRLIYYSQIVNDFQKGDIAEGYSVSREKKESFPLTVTSAQKNPTAFYLCASRTGRKLFFGSGTQLSVL.

The CDR3 nucleotides read TGTGCCAGTAGTGTGACAGGGGATAGCAATCAGCCCCAGCATTTT. This translates into CASSVTGDSNQPQHF. The J gene is TRBJ1-5, the V gene TRBV19; 8 nucleotides match TRBD1. Germline V CDR1 and CDR2: LNHDA, SQIVND (reference sequence). The length of the CDR3 is 15 residues. Germline trimming cut 5 bases from V and 0 bases from J; bases unmatched to any gene: 3.

In its sample, this clone was seen once. The rearrangement joins TRBV12-5 to TRBJ2-2, with 8 positions matching TRBD2. Germline assignment: CDR1 LGHNT and CDR2 FRNRAP. V lost 0 bases, J lost 6 bases, and 3 bases stayed unmatched. The CDR3 extends over 15 amino acids. DNA of the CDR3: TGTGCTAGTGGTTTGGTACACGGGGGGGCCGGGGAGCTGTTTTTT. This codes for CASGLVHGGAGELFF.

CDR3 DNA: TGTGCCAGCAGCTCCACTAGCCCTAGCACAGATACGCAGTATTTT. It is translated as CASSSTSPSTDTQYF. This chain joins TRBV11-2 and TRBJ2-3; D perhaps matches TRBD2 (6 bases). V lost 4 bases, J lost 0 bases, and 11 bases lay in between. This CDR3 contains 15 residues. Germline values: CDR1 SGHAT, CDR2 FQNNGV.

This rearrangement joins TRBV29-1 to TRBJ2-5; tentatively, D is TRBD1 (6 bases). Germline V gene sequence: CDR1 SQVTM, CDR2 ANQGSEA. The V and J ends lost 7 bases and 5 bases respectively, with 14 bases between them. CDR3 length equals 12 residues. The CDR3 protein is CSATGWQETQYF. In DNA, the CDR3 is TGCAGCGCCACAGGGTGGCAGGAGACCCAGTACTTC.

CDR3 region: CASSLTGGGHSNQPQHF. CDR3 nucleotides: TGTGCCAGCAGTCTGACAGGGGGGGGCCATAGCAATCAGCCCCAGCATTTT. The gene calls are TRBV28 and TRBJ1-5; 9 bases are a match to TRBD1. V shed 5 bases, J shed 0 bases, and the junction held 8 bases outside the gene matches. The CDR3 is 17 residues long. The germline gives CDR1 MDHEN, CDR2 SYDVKM.

This clone was found once. CDR3 sequence reads: CASSFGQGNGYTF. Here the CDR3 DNA reads TGTGCCAGCAGTTTCGGACAGGGGAATGGCTACACCTTC. The chain uses TRBV6-5 and TRBJ1-2; TRBD1 matches 9 bases. The CDR3 runs to 13 residues. Germline V CDR1 and CDR2: MNHEY, SVGAGI. J was trimmed by 6 bases and V by 4 bases; bases with no gene match: 3.

V usage is TRBV5-1 and J usage is TRBJ1-2; 10 bases fit TRBD1. The CDR3 totals 14 residues. The germline CDR1 and CDR2 sequences are SGHRS and YFSETQ. Unmatched junction bases numbered 4, after V lost 6 bases and J lost 2 bases. The CDR3 is CASTRDRGNYGYTF. The CDR3 DNA reads TGCGCCAGCACCCGGGACAGGGGAAACTATGGCTACACCTTC.

The chain links TRBV12-3 or TRBV12-4 to TRBJ2-2; D perhaps matches TRBD1 (5 bases). V lost 6 bases and J 5 bases, leaving 10 bases between the germline ends. This CDR3 has 13 amino acids. The CDR3 region has the DNA TGTGCCAGCAGAGCCCAGGGAACCGGGGAGCTGTTTTTT. This translates into CASRAQGTGELFF.

The rearrangement links TRBV6-1 to TRBJ2-3; 7 bases map to TRBD2. The CDR3 contains 15 residues. The germline V gene has CDR1 MNHNS and CDR2 SASEGT. Germline trimming cut 1 base from V and 7 bases from J; bases unmatched to any gene: 8. The CDR3 sequence: CASSEGPAGVYTQYF. The CDR3 DNA reads as TGTGCCAGCAGTGAAGGTCCGGCGGGGGTCTATACGCAGTATTTT.

The J gene is TRBJ1-1, the V gene TRBV5-4, with TRBD1 matching 8 bases. CDR1 SGHNT and CDR2 YYREEE come from the germline V gene (reference sequence). The CDR3 runs to 14 residues. V shed 6 bases and J 0 bases; nucleotides not matched to a gene: 4. CDR3 nucleotide sequence: TGTGCCAGCACCCAACAGGGGGTGAACACTGAAGCTTTCTTT. This gives the protein CASTQQGVNTEAFF.

This chain uses TRBV5-1 with TRBJ2-1; 7 bases agree with TRBD1. The germline CDR1 and CDR2 sequences are SGHRS and YFSETQ. Trimming took 4 bases from V and 8 from J; bases not matched to a gene: 15. The CDR3 totals 16 residues. The CDR3 is CASSPEGQLSTDEQFF. In DNA, the CDR3 is TGCGCCAGCAGCCCCGAGGGACAGCTCTCTACGGATGAGCAGTTCTTC.

The rearrangement uses TRBV6-1 and TRBJ2-2, with no clear D. Germline assignment: CDR1 MNHNS and CDR2 SASEGT. V dropped 2 bases and J dropped 11 bases, with 15 bases sitting between them. The CDR3 has 14 residues. The CDR3 here is CASSERRQLIELFF. CDR3 nucleotide sequence: TGTGCCAGCAGTGAAAGGCGGCAGCTCATAGAGCTGTTTTTT.

The chain carries TRBV6-2 or TRBV6-3 and TRBJ1-2; D is unclear. The CDR3 contains 16 residues. Germline CDR1 MNHEY, CDR2 SVGEGT. V gave up 0 bases and J gave up 5 bases, with 16 bases separating them. CDR3 nucleotide sequence: TGTGCCAGCAGTTACTCGAGTGCGGGAAGTGGGTATGGCTACACCTTC. Translating gives CASSYSSAGSGYGYTF.

This chain joins TRBV18 and TRBJ1-1; possible D gene TRBD1, 6 bases. V shed 6 bases and J shed 0 bases, with 14 bases lying between them. Germline V gives CDR1 KGHSH, CDR2 LQKENI. The CDR3 spans 15 residues. The CDR3 sequence: CASSPEQGLNTEAFF. The CDR3 coding sequence is TGTGCCAGCTCGCCGGAACAGGGCCTGAACACTGAAGCTTTCTTT.

The chain has TRBV5-1 and TRBJ1-1; D is unresolved. Trimming left V 4 bases short and J 5 bases short, with 15 bases between. The length of the CDR3 is 14 residues. CDR1 SGHRS and CDR2 YFSETQ come from the germline V gene. CDR3 in DNA: TGCGCCAGCAGCGGTTCAGGATCCAGAACTGAAGCTTTCTTT. Amino acid sequence: CASSGSGSRTEAFF.

This rearrangement joins TRBV4-3 to TRBJ2-3, with D tentatively TRBD2 (5 bases). Trimming took off 1 base at V and 4 bases at J, with 12 bases between the two ends. Germline lookup yields CDR1 LGHNA and CDR2 YSLEER. There are 15 residues in the CDR3. The CDR3 nucleotides read TGCGCCAGCAGCCAAGGGAGCGGCGCCGCAGATACGCAGTATTTT. Translated: CASSQGSGAADTQYF.